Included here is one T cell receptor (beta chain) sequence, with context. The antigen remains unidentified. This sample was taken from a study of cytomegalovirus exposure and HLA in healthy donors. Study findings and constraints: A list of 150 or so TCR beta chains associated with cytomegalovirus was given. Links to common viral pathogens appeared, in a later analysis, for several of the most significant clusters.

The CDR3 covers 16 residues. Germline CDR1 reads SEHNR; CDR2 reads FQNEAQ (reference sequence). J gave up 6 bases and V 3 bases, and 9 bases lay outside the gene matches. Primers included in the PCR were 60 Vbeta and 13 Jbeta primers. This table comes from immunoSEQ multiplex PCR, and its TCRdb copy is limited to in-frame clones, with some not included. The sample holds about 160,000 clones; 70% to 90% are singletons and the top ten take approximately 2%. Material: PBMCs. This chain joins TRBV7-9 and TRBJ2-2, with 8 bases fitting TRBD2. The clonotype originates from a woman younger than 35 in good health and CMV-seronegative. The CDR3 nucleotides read TGTGCCAGCAGCTTGCCGGGGGGGTATTTGTCCGGGGAGCTGTTTTTT. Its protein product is CASSLPGGYLSGELFF.